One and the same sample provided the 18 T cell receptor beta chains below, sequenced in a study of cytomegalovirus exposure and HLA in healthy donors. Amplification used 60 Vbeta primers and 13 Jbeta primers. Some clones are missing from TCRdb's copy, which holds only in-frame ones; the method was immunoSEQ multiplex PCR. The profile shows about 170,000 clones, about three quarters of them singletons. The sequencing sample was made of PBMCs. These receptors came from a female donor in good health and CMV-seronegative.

This chain's CDR3 is CASNMGRETNYGYTF. The CDR3 DNA reads TGTGCCAGTAACATGGGGAGGGAAACTAACTATGGCTACACCTTC. The gene calls are TRBV19 and TRBJ1-2; unclear D gene. V dropped 7 bases and J dropped 0 bases, with 15 bases sitting between them. The CDR3 loop spans 15 amino acids. CDR1 is LNHDA, CDR2 SQIVND, per germline (reference sequence).

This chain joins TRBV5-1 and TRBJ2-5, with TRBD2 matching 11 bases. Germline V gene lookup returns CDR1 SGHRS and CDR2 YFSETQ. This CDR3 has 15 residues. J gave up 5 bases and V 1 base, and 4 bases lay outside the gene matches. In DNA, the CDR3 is TGCGCCAGCAGCTTGACTAGCGGGAGTGGGGAGACCCAGTACTTC. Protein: CASSLTSGSGETQYF.

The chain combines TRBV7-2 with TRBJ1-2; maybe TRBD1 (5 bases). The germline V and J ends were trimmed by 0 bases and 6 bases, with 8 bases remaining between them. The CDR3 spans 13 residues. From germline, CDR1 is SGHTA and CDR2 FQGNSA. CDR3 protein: CASSLAGTDGYTF. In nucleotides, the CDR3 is TGTGCCAGCAGCTTAGCGGGGACTGATGGCTACACCTTC.

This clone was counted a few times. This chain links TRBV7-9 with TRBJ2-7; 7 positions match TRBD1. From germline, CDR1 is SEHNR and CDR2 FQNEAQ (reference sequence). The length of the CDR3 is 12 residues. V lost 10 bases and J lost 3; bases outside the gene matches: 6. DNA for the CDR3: TGTGCCACCTCGACAGGGTTCTACGAGCAGTACTTC. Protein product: CATSTGFYEQYF.

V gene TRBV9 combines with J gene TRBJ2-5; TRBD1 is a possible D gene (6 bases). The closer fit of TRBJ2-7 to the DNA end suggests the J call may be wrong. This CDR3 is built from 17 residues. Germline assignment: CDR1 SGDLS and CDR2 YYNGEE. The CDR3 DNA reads TGTGCCAGCAGCTTGGGGGACATATTGGTCTCCCCCTACGAGCAGTACTTC. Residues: CASSLGDILVSPYEQYF.

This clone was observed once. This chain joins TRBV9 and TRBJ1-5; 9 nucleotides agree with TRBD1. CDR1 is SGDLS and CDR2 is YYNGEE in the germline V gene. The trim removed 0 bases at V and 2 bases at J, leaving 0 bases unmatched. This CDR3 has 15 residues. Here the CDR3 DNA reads TGTGCCAGCAGCGTAGGACAGGGGGGCAATCAGCCCCAGCATTTT. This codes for CASSVGQGGNQPQHF. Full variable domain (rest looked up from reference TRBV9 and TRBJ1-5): DSGVTQTPKHLITATGQRVTLRCSPRSGDLSVYWYQQSLDQGLQFLIQYYNGEERAKGNILERFSAQQFPDLHSELNLSSLELGDSALYFCASSVGQGGNQPQHFGDGTRLSIL.

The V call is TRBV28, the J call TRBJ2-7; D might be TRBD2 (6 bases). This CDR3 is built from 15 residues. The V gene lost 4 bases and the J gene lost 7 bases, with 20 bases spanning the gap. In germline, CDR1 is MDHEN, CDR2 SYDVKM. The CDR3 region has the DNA TGTGCCAGCAGTTCACCTACTAGCAGATTTGGTGAGCAGTACTTC. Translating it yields CASSSPTSRFGEQYF.

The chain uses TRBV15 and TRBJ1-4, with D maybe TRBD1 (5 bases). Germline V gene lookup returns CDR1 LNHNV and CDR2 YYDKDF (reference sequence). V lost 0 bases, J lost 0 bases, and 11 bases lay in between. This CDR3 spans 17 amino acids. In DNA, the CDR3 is TGTGCCACCAGCAGAGATCGGACAAGCGCAACTAATGAAAAACTGTTTTTT. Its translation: CATSRDRTSATNEKLFF. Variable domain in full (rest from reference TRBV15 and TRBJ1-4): DAMVIQNPRYQVTQFGKPVTLSCSQTLNHNVMYWYQQKSSQAPKLLFHYYDKDFNNEADTPDNFQSRRPNTSFCFLDIRSPGLGDTAMYLCATSRDRTSATNEKLFFGSGTQLSVL.

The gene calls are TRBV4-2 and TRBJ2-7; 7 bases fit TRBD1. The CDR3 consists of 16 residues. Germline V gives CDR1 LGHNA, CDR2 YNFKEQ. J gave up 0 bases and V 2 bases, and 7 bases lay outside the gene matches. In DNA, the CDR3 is TGTGCCAGCAGCCAAAACTCGGGACAGCGCTCCTACGAGCAGTACTTC. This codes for CASSQNSGQRSYEQYF.

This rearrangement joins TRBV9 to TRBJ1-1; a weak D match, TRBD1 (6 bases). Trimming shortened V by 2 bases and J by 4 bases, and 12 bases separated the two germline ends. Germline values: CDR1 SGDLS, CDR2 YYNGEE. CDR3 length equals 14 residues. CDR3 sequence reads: CASSVQGFGTEAFF. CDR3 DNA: TGTGCCAGCAGCGTTCAGGGGTTTGGCACTGAAGCTTTCTTT.

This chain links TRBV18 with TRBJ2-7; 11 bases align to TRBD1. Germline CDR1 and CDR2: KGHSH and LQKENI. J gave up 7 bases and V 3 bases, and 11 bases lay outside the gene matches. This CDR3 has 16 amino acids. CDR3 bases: TGTGCCAGCTCACCCACCCTAGGACAGGGGGCGAGTGAGCAGTACTTC. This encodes CASSPTLGQGASEQYF. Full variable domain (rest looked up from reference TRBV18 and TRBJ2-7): NAGVMQNPRHLVRRRGQEARLRCSPMKGHSHVYWYRQLPEEGLKFMVYLQKENIIDESGMPKERFSAEFPKEGPSILRIQQVVRGDSAAYFCASSPTLGQGASEQYFGPGTRLTVT.

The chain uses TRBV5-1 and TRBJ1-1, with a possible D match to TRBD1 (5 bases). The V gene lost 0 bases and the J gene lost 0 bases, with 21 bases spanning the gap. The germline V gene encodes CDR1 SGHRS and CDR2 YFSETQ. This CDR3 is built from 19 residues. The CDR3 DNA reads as TGCGCCAGCAGCTTGGTTTCGGCGGCAGGGTGGAATTTGAACACTGAAGCTTTCTTT. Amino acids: CASSLVSAAGWNLNTEAFF.

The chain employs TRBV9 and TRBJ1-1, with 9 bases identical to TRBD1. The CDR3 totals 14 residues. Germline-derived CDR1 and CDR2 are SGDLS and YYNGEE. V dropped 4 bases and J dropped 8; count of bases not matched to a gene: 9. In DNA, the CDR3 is TGTGCCAGCAGCATCCATGGACAGGGGAGCGAAGCTTTCTTT. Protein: CASSIHGQGSEAFF.

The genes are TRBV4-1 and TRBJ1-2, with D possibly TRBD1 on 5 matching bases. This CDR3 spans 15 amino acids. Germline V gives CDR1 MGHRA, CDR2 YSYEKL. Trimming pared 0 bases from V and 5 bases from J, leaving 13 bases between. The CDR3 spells CASSQDDGQKYGYTF. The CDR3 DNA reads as TGCGCCAGCAGCCAAGATGACGGACAAAAATATGGCTACACCTTC.

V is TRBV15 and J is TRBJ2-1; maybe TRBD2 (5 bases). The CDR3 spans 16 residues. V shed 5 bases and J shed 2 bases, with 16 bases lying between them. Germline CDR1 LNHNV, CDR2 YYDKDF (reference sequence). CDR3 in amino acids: CATSPTSRSAYNEQFF. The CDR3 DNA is TGTGCCACCAGCCCTACTAGTCGGTCCGCCTACAATGAGCAGTTCTTC.

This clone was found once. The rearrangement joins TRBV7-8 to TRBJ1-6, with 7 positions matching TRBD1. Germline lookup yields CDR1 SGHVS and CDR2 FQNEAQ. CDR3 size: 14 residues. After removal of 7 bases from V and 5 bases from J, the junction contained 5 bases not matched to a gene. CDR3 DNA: TGTGCCAGCACGCTGGACAGGCATAATTCACCCCTCCACTTT. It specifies CASTLDRHNSPLHF.

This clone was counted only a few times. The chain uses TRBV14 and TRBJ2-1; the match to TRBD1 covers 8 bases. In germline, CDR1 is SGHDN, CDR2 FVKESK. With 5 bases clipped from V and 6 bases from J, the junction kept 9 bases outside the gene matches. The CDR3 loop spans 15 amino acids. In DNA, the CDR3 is TGTGCCAGCAGCTCACTGGGGCAGGGGGCCAATGAGCAGTTCTTC. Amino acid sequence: CASSSLGQGANEQFF.

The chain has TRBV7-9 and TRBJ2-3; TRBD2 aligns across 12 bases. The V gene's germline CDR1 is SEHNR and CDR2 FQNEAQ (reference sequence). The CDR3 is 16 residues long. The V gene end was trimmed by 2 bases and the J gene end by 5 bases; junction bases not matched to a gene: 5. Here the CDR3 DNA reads TGTGCCAGCAGCTTAATGACTAGCGGGGGCATAGATACGCAGTATTTT. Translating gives CASSLMTSGGIDTQYF.